A single sample gave rise to the 21 T cell receptor beta chains below, sequenced in a study of glioma-infiltrating T cells. Using RNA template, CDR3s of TCR alpha and beta were amplified with iRepertoire arm-PCR. TCRdb called the multiplex PCR reads again in MiXCR, with one record for every CDR3 protein. The sample has approximately 100,000 distinct CDR3 sequences; less than 30% are singletons. Sequencing was done on a sample of glioma tissue, nonneoplastic brain tissue, or PBMCs (not recorded which). These receptors were taken from a human donor with low-grade glioma or glioblastoma, undergoing nonglioma brain surgery, or in good health (not recorded which).

This clonotype was seen ten or more times. The chain carries TRBV7-2 and TRBJ1-1; D is ambiguous. Trimming stripped 5 bases from V and 1 base from J, with 8 bases between. Germline values: CDR1 SGHTA, CDR2 FQGNSA. The CDR3 is 13 residues long. Here the CDR3 reads CASSLTTNTEAFF. DNA for the CDR3: TGTGCCAGCAGCCTGACAACGAACACTGAAGCTTTCTTT.

Many counts were recorded for this clonotype. The chain recombines TRBV28 with TRBJ2-7, with D possibly TRBD2 on 5 matching bases. Germline V gene sequence: CDR1 MDHEN, CDR2 SYDVKM. This CDR3 comprises 13 residues. V lost 7 bases to trimming and J lost 0 bases, with 10 bases between them. CDR3 coding DNA: TGTGCCAGCACGAGCGGAAGCTCCTACGAGCAGTACTTC. Residues: CASTSGSSYEQYF.

This clonotype was observed many times. The chain recombines TRBV27 with TRBJ2-7, with a possible D match to TRBD1 (6 bases). Germline CDR1 is MNHEY and CDR2 is SMNVEV (reference sequence). This CDR3 has 16 residues. V dropped 5 bases and J dropped 2 bases, with 19 bases sitting between them. The DNA for the CDR3 is TGTGCCAGCAGTCCCTATTTCGGGACACCTGCCTACGAGCAGTACTTC. Translated, it gives CASSPYFGTPAYEQYF.

This clonotype was detected many times. The chain has TRBV7-2 and TRBJ2-1, with 9 nucleotides matching TRBD1. CDR1 and CDR2 (germline): SGHTA, FQGNSA. The CDR3 contains 14 residues. Unmatched junction bases numbered 4, after V lost 5 bases and J lost 5 bases. CDR3 bases: TGTGCCAGCAGCATCGACAGGGGGAACAATGAGCAGTTCTTC. This sequence encodes CASSIDRGNNEQFF.

This clonotype was observed many times. This chain connects TRBV20-1 to TRBJ2-3; 8 positions match TRBD2. V lost 6 bases, J lost 0 bases, and 2 bases stayed unmatched. CDR3 length: 13 amino acids. Germline V gene sequence: CDR1 DFQATT, CDR2 SNEGSKA (reference sequence). The CDR3 sequence: CSALAGSTDTQYF. The CDR3 DNA follows: TGCAGTGCCTTAGCGGGGAGCACAGATACGCAGTATTTT.

As for this clonotype: A much larger clone differs from this one at a single base, so this may be a read error. This rearrangement joins TRBV9 to TRBJ1-5; the D is unclear. Looked up from germline, CDR1 is SGDLS and CDR2 is YYNGEE. The CDR3 spans 14 residues. The CDR3 loop is CASSVGNFNHPQHF. CDR3 sequence (DNA): TGTGCCAGCAGCGTAGGGAACTTCAATCATCCCCAGCATTTT.

The sample holds many counts of this clonotype. The V call is TRBV6-1, the J call TRBJ2-7; either TRBD1 or TRBD2 may supply D (5 bases each). Trimming took 8 bases from V and 3 from J, leaving 20 bases between them. From germline, CDR1 is MNHNS and CDR2 SASEGT. CDR3 size: 15 residues. The CDR3: CASEGRAGPHYEQYF. In nucleotides, the CDR3 is TGTGCCAGCGAGGGAAGAGCAGGGCCCCACTACGAGCAGTACTTC.

This clonotype was seen at least ten times. The rearrangement links TRBV6-6 to TRBJ1-2; D uncertain. This CDR3 contains 16 residues. The germline CDR1 and CDR2 sequences are MNHNY and SVGAGI (reference sequence). The V and J ends lost 0 bases and 3 bases respectively, with 14 bases between them. The CDR3 spells CASSYSGVRGDYGYTF. The CDR3 nucleotides read TGTGCCAGCAGTTACTCCGGGGTTAGAGGTGACTATGGCTACACCTTC.

This clonotype was detected ten times or more. The rearrangement links TRBV5-4 to TRBJ1-5; weak D call: TRBD1 (6 bases). The CDR3 loop spans 14 amino acids. In germline, CDR1 is SGHNT, CDR2 YYREEE (reference sequence). Trimming took off 4 bases at V and 6 bases at J, with 14 bases between the two ends. The CDR3 bases are TGTGCCAGCAGCGCCGGGGGCGTCGGTCAGCCCCAGCATTTT. As protein: CASSAGGVGQPQHF.

This clonotype was counted once. The chain links TRBV4-1 to TRBJ2-7; 11 positions agree with TRBD2. This CDR3 spans 15 amino acids. The ends lost 2 bases at V and 6 bases at J; junction bases unmatched: 6. Germline assignment: CDR1 MGHRA and CDR2 YSYEKL. The CDR3 DNA is TGCGCCAGCAGCCAATCTCTAGCGGGGGGAAGCGAGCAGTACTTC. It encodes CASSQSLAGGSEQYF.

About this clonotype: This may stem from a read error, because a much larger clone lies one nucleotide away. The J gene is TRBJ2-7, the V gene TRBV29-1; weak D call: TRBD1 (5 bases). The CDR3 consists of 13 residues. The V gene's germline CDR1 is SQVTM and CDR2 ANQGSEA. As DNA, the CDR3 is TGCAGCTTTGAAGATCTCCAGGGCCACGAGCAGTACTTC. Its protein is CSFEDLQGHEQYF.

This clonotype was counted at least ten times. V usage is TRBV4-2 and J usage is TRBJ2-5; the D gene is possibly TRBD2 (7 bases). CDR3 length: 17 residues. Germline V gives CDR1 LGHNA, CDR2 YNFKEQ. V lost 7 bases, J lost 5 bases, and 26 bases lay in between. The DNA of the CDR3 is TGTGCCAGCACCCCTAAAGGGGGGGGAGATTGGGGGGAGACCCAGTACTTC. Residues: CASTPKGGGDWGETQYF.

This clonotype has at least ten counts. The CDR3 here is CSAVEREGLQTQYF. The CDR3 coding sequence is TGCAGTGCCGTCGAACGGGAGGGCTTACAGACCCAGTACTTC. The chain combines TRBV20-1 with TRBJ2-5, with TRBD2 matching over 8 bases. The CDR3 loop spans 14 amino acids. Trimming at V came to 6 bases and at J to 6 bases, leaving 12 bases not matched to a gene. Germline V gene data show CDR1 as DFQATT and CDR2 as SNEGSKA (reference sequence).

This clonotype was seen repeatedly, ten times or more. The chain joins TRBV24-1 to TRBJ2-1; D is uncertain. From germline, CDR1 is KGHDR and CDR2 SFDVKD. The V end was cut by 3 bases, the J end by 3 bases, with 11 bases between. This CDR3 region has 15 residues. CDR3 nucleotide sequence: TGTGCCACCAGTGATGTCAATGCAGGCTACAATGAGCAGTTCTTC. Translated, it gives CATSDVNAGYNEQFF.

This clonotype was detected ten times or more. The chain links TRBV7-2 to TRBJ2-7, with TRBD2 matching over 11 bases. Per germline, CDR1 SGHTA and CDR2 FQGNSA. The V and J ends lost 6 bases and 3 bases, in that order; junction bases with no gene match: 4. CDR3 length: 14 amino acids. CDR3 sequence reads: CASRPGLAVYEQYF. CDR3 DNA sequence: TGTGCCAGCAGACCGGGACTAGCGGTCTACGAGCAGTACTTC.

To note about this clonotype: This clone may be a read error of a much larger clone one base away. The genes are TRBV5-4 and TRBJ2-5; 12 nucleotides align to TRBD2. The CDR3 runs to 13 residues. Germline V gene lookup returns CDR1 SGHNT and CDR2 YYREEE (reference sequence). The CDR3 DNA follows: TGTGCTGGGACTAGCGGGTCGCAAGAGGCCCAGTACTTC. Translation gives CAGTSGSQEAQYF. Supplemented by reference TRBV5-4 and TRBJ2-5, the full variable domain reads ETGVTQSPTHLIKTRGQQVTLRCSSQSGHNTVSWYQQALGQGPQFIFQYYREEENGRGNFPPRFSGLQFPNYSSELNVNALELDDSALYLCAGTSGSQEAQYFGPGTRLLVL.

The genes are TRBV19 and TRBJ2-7, with a tentative D call TRBD2 (6 bases). The CDR3 runs 14 residues. V lost 3 bases and J 2 bases, leaving 11 bases between the germline ends. Germline loops: CDR1 LNHDA, CDR2 SQIVND (reference sequence). The CDR3 is CASSIGGGTYEQYF. In nucleotides, the CDR3 is TGTGCCAGTAGTATTGGAGGCGGGACCTACGAGCAGTACTTC.

This clonotype has just a few counts. The chain recombines TRBV6-5 with TRBJ1-5, with TRBD1 as a possible D gene (5 bases). CDR3 length: 11 amino acids. Germline V gene sequence: CDR1 MNHEY, CDR2 SVGAGI. V was pared by 2 bases and J by 13 bases, with 9 bases between. The CDR3 coding sequence is TGTGCCAGCAGTTACGCTGGGGCGCAGCATTTT. Translating gives CASSYAGAQHF.

This rearrangement joins TRBV13 to TRBJ1-2; D may be TRBD1 (5 bases). This CDR3 spans 14 amino acids. V lost 2 bases and J lost 3, with 10 bases in between. The germline CDR1 and CDR2 sequences are PRHDT and FYEKMQ (reference sequence). The CDR3: CASSLIRGYYGYTF. The CDR3 nucleotides read TGTGCCAGCAGCTTAATAAGGGGTTACTATGGCTACACCTTC.

This clonotype was observed many times. This sequence joins TRBV12-3 or TRBV12-4 and TRBJ2-1, with 7 bases lining up with TRBD1. This CDR3 contains 13 residues. The V gene end was trimmed by 4 bases and the J gene end by 5 bases; junction bases not matched to a gene: 2. The CDR3 sequence is CASSWGTDNEQFF. The CDR3 DNA sequence: TGTGCCAGCAGTTGGGGGACAGACAATGAGCAGTTCTTC.

A few counts support this clonotype. This chain joins TRBV12-3 or TRBV12-4 and TRBJ2-2; TRBD2 might be the D (7 bases). V lost 7 bases to trimming and J lost 4 bases, with 13 bases between them. The CDR3 has 14 residues. This chain's CDR3 is CASNREGGTGELFF. The CDR3 DNA sequence: TGTGCCAGCAACAGGGAGGGAGGCACCGGGGAGCTGTTTTTT.